This TCR beta chain derives from a study of cytomegalovirus exposure and HLA in healthy donors. Measured with immunoSEQ multiplex PCR; TCRdb has only the in-frame clones, and not every one. The sample holds around 86,000 clones, 93% seen once. Regarding the study as a whole: Some public TCRs appeared in many individuals, while most sequences were rare. In vitro, a few CMV-associated chains proved specific for CMV antigens.

Points on this clone: Its antigen is unknown.

Germline V CDR1 and CDR2: MDHEN, SYDVKM. This CDR3 is built from 16 residues. V was cut by 3 bases and J by 5 bases, with 17 bases left in between. Separate from the 666-subject first cohort, the approximately 120-subject validation cohort was the one that the donors belonged to. The sequenced sample was PBMCs. This receptor was identified in a woman aged 30 to 39 in good health and CMV-seropositive. This chain connects TRBV28 to TRBJ1-5, with D perhaps matching TRBD1 (5 bases). The CDR3 protein is CASSFRSGIVYQPQHF. The CDR3 DNA sequence: TGTGCCAGCAGTTTTAGGTCAGGGATTGTATATCAGCCCCAGCATTTT.